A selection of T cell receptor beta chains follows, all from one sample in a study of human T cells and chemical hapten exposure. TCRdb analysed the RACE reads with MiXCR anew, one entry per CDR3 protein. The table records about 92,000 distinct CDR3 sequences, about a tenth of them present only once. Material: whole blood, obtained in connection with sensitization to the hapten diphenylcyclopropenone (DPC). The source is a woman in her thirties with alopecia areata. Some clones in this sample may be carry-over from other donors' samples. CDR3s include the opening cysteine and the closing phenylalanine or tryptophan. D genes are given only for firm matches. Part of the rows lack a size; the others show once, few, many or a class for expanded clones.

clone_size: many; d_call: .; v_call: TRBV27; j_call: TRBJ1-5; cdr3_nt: TGTGCCAGCGGCCCCTCAAGGGATCAGCCCCAGCATTTT; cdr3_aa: CASGPSRDQPQHF
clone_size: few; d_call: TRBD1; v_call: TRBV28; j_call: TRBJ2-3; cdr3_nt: TGTGCCAGCAGGGGGACAGCAGATACGCAGTATTTT; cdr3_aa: CASRGTADTQYF
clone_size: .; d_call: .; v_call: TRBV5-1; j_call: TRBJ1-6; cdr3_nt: TGCGCCAGCAGCAGCTCTCAGGGGAAGAGTTCACCCCTCCACTTT; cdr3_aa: CASSSSQGKSSPLHF
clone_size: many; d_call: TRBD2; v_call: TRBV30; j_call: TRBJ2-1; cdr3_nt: TGTGCCTGGAGCAAACTAGCGGGAGGGTACAATGAGCAGTTCTTC; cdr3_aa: CAWSKLAGGYNEQFF
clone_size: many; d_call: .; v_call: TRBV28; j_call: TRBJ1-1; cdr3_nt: TGTGCCAGCAGTTTCGCAGGGAACGGAGCTTTCTTT; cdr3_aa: CASSFAGNGAFF
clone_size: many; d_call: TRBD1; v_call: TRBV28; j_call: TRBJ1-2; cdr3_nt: TGTGCCAGCAGCCCCCCCGGGACAGGGGGCATACTAGTTGGCTACACCTTC; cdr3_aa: CASSPPGTGGILVGYTF
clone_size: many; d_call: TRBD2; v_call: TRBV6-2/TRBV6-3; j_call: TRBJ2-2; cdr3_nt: TGTGCCAGCAGTCAGAGACTAGCAACCTACACCGGGGAGCTGTTTTTT; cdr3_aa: CASSQRLATYTGELFF
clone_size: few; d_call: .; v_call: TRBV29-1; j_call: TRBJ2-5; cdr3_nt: TGCAGCGTTGGGGGACCCAAGGCGGCGGAGACCCAGTACTTC; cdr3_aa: CSVGGPKAAETQYF
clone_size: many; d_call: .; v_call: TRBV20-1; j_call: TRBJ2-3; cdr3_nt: TGCAGTGCTAGAGATCTCTGGCGGGGAGACAGACCTACGCAGTATTTT; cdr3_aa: CSARDLWRGDRPTQYF
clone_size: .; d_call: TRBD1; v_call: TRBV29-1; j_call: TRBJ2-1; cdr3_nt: TGCAGCGCCCCGACAGGGGGAAATGAGCAGTTCTTC; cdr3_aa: CSAPTGGNEQFF
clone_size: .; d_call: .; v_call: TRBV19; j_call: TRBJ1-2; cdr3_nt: TGTGCCAGTAGTGTATCCGGGACATCGGGTGACTACACCTTC; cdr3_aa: CASSVSGTSGDYTF
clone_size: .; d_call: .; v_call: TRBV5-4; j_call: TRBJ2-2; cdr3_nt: TGTGCCAGCAGCTTGGACCCCCTGGCGAACACCGGGGAGCTGTTTTTT; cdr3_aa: CASSLDPLANTGELFF
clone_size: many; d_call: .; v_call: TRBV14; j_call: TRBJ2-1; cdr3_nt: TGTGCCAGCAGCTCTTGGCAGGCCTACAATGAGCAGTTCTTC; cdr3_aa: CASSSWQAYNEQFF
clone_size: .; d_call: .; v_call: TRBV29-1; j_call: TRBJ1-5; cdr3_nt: TGCAGCGTTGTAGGGGCGGGCAGCAATCAGCCCCAGCATTTT; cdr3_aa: CSVVGAGSNQPQHF
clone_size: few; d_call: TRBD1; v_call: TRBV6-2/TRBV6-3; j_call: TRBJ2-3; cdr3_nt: TGTGCCAGCAGGACCGGGACAGCCATCACAGATACGCAGTATTTT; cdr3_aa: CASRTGTAITDTQYF
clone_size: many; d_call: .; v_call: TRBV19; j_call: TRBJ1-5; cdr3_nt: TGTGCCAGTAGTCCGGGGACTGCTCGGTATCAGCCCCAGCATTTT; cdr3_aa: CASSPGTARYQPQHF
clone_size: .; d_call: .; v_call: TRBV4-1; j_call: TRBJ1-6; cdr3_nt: TGCGCCAGCAGCCAAGGAAAGGCAGACTATTCACCCCTCCACTTT; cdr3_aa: CASSQGKADYSPLHF
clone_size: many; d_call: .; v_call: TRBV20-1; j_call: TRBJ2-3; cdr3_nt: TGCAGTGCTAGAGATCTGTGGCAGGGGGAGGTAGATACGCAGTATTTT; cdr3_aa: CSARDLWQGEVDTQYF
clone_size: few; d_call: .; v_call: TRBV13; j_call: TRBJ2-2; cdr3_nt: TGTGCCAGCAGCTTTCCCCCTTTTCGGCGGGGAGCGAACACCGGGGAGCTGTTTTTT; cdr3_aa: CASSFPPFRRGANTGELFF
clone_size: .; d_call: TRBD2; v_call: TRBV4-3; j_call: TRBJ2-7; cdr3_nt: TGCGCCAGCAGCCAAGGTACGACTAGCGGGTACGAGCAGTACTTC; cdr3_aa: CASSQGTTSGYEQYF
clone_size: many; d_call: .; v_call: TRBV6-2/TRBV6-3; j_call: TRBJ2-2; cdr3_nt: TGTGCCAGCAGTTATATCTCCGGGGAGCTGTTTTTT; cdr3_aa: CASSYISGELFF
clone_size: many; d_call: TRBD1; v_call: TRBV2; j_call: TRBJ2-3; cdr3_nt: TGTGCCAGCGGGACAGGGGGTAGAGGTACGCAGTATTTT; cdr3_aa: CASGTGGRGTQYF
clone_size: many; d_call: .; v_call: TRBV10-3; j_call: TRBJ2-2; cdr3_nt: TGTGCCATCGGGGGGAACACCGGGGAGCTGTTTTTT; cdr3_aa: CAIGGNTGELFF
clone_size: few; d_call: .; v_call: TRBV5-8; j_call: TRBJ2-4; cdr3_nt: TGTGCCAGCAGCTTGGGACAGCCTATAGCCAAAAACATTCAGTACTTC; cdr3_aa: CASSLGQPIAKNIQYF
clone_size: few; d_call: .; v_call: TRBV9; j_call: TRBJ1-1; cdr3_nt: TGTGCCAGCAGCGTAGGCCCGAACCCTGAAGCTTTCTTT; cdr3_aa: CASSVGPNPEAFF
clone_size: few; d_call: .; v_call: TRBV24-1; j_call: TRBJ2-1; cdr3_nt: TGTGCCACCAGTGATTTGGCGGTCAATGAGCAGTTCTTC; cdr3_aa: CATSDLAVNEQFF
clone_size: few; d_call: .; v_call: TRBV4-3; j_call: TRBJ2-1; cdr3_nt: TGCGCCAGCAGCCAAGAGGGTCTACAGGGTGGGGAGCAGTTCTTC; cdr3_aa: CASSQEGLQGGEQFF
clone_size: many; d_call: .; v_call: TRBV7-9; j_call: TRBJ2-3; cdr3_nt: TGTGCCAGCAGCACGGAAGATACGCAGTATTTT; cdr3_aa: CASSTEDTQYF
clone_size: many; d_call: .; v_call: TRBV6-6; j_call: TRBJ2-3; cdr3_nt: TGTGCCAGCAGTCCGGGTCCCCCGGATACGCAGTATTTT; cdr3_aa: CASSPGPPDTQYF
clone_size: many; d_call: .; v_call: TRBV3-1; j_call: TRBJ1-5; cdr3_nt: TGTGCCAGCAGCCTGACATCGGGGGGTCAGCCCCAGCATTTT; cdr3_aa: CASSLTSGGQPQHF
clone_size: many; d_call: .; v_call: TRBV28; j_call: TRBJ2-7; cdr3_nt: TGTGCCAGCAGTCGCCCGTACGGGTCCTACGAGCAGTACTTC; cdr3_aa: CASSRPYGSYEQYF
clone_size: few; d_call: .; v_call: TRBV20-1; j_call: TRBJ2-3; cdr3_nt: TGCAGTGCCGTCCCTCCGGGGGAGGATACGCAGTATTTT; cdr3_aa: CSAVPPGEDTQYF
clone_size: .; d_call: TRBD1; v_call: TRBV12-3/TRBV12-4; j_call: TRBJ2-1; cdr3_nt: TGTGCCAGCCTCACAGGGGGCCTCTACAATGAGCAGTTCTTC; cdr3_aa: CASLTGGLYNEQFF
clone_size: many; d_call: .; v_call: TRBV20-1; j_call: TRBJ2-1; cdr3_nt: TGCAGTGCTTCTTCTAGTCTGACGAATGAGCAGTTCTTC; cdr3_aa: CSASSSLTNEQFF
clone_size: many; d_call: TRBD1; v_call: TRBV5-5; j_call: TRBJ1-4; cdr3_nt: TGTGCCAGCAGCCCAGGACAGGGAAATGAAAAACTGTTTTTT; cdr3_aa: CASSPGQGNEKLFF
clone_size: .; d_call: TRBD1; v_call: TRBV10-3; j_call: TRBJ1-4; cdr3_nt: TGTGCCATCGGACAACAGGGGGTTGGTGAAAAACTGTTTTTT; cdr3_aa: CAIGQQGVGEKLFF
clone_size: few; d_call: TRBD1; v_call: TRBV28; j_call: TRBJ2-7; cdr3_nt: TGTGCCAGCAGTGCCCAGGACAGGCGCTACGAGCAGTACTTC; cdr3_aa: CASSAQDRRYEQYF
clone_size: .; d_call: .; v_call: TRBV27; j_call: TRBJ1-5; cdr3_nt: TGTGCCAGCAGCAGCAACAGGGATAGCAATCAGCCCCAGCATTTT; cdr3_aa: CASSSNRDSNQPQHF
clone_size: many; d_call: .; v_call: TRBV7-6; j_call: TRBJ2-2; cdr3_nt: TGTGCCAGCAGCTTAGTTGTTTCGGCCGGGGAGCTGTTTTTT; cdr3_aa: CASSLVVSAGELFF
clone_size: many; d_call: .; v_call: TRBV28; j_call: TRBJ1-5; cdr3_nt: TGTGCCAGCAGTTTACCGCGAAGTCAGCCCCAGCATTTT; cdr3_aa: CASSLPRSQPQHF
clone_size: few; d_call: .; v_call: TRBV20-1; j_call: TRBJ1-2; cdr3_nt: TGCAGTGCTAGGGAGGACAGCGCTTATGGCTACACCTTC; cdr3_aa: CSAREDSAYGYTF
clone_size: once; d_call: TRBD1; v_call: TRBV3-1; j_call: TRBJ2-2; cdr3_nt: TGTGCCAGCAGGGACAGGGGCAACACCGGGGAGCTGTTTTTT; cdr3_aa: CASRDRGNTGELFF
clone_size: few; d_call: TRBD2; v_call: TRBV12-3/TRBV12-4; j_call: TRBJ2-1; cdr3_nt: TGTGCCAGCAGTTTTAAGTCGCAGCGGGAGGGCTTTCTCCCAATATACAATGAGCAGTTCTTC; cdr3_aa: CASSFKSQREGFLPIYNEQFF
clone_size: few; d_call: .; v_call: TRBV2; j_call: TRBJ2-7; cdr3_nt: TGTGCCAGCTGCAGGGGGGGCACACTCGCCTACGAGCAGTACTTC; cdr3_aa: CASCRGGTLAYEQYF
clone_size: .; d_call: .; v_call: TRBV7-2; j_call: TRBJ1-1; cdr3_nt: TGTGCCAGCAGCTCCGGATGGGGGACTGAAGCTTTCTTT; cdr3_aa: CASSSGWGTEAFF
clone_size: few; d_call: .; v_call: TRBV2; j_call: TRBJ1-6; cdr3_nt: TGTGCCAGCAGTCCCCAGGACAGCTTTAATTCACCCCTCCACTTT; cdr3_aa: CASSPQDSFNSPLHF
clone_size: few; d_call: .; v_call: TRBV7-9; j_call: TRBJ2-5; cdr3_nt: TGTGCCAGCAGCACTGGACAGTTGTACCAAGAGACCCAGTACTTC; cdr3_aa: CASSTGQLYQETQYF
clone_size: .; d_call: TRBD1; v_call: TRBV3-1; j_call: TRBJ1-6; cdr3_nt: TGTGCCAGCAGCCAAGAAACCTTAGGACAGGCGGGTAATTCACCCCTCCACTTT; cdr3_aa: CASSQETLGQAGNSPLHF
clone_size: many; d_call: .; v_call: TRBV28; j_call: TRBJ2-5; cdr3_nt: TGTGCCAGCAGTTCTGGGGACTTAAAAGAGACCCAGTACTTC; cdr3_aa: CASSSGDLKETQYF
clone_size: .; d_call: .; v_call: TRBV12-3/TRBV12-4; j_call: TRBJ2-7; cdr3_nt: TGTGCCAGCAGTTTAAATGTTGGGCGAGCGGGTGCTTACGAGAAGTACTTC; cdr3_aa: CASSLNVGRAGAYEKYF
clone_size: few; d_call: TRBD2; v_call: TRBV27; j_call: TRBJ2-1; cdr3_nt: TGTGCCAGCAGCTTTGAGCGGGGATCCTACAATGAGCAGTTCTTC; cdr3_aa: CASSFERGSYNEQFF
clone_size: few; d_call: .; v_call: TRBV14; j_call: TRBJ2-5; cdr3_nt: TGTGCCAGCAGCCGCCCCCGCGGAGAGACCCAGTACTTC; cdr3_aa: CASSRPRGETQYF
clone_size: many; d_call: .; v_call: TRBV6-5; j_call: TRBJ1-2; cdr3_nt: TGTGCCAGCAGTTACACCGGGACAACGCCCCATGGCTACACCTTC; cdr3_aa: CASSYTGTTPHGYTF
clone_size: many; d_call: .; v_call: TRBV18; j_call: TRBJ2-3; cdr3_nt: TGTGCCAGCTCACCTTCGGGCACAGATACGCAGTATTTT; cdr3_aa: CASSPSGTDTQYF
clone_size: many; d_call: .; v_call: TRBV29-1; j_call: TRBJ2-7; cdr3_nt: TGCAGCGTTGTCCTAGCGTCCTACGAGCAGTACTTC; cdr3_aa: CSVVLASYEQYF
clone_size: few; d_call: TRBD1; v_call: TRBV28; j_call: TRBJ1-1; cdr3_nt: TGTGCCAGCAGAAGCCCTGGGACAGAAACCGAAGCTTTCTTT; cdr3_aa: CASRSPGTETEAFF
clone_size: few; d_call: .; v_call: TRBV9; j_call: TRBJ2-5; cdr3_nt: TGTGCCAGCAGCGTAGCCCCCGGACAGTCCCAAGAGACCCAGTACTTC; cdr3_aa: CASSVAPGQSQETQYF